Below, 12 T cell receptor beta chains from the same sample are listed, as sequenced in a study of blood T cell repertoires in COVID-19. Assay: immunoSEQ multiplex PCR; the TCRdb copy retains only in-frame clones and omits some. The sample includes more than 12,000 clones, about 83% of them seen just once. Source material: peripheral blood. The source of these receptors is a human donor in a cohort sampled during active COVID-19.

This chain joins TRBV6-5 and TRBJ2-1; 9 bases are shared with TRBD1. The length of the CDR3 is 15 residues. The V and J ends lost 5 bases and 8 bases, in that order; junction bases with no gene match: 10. CDR1 and CDR2 from the germline V gene are MNHEY and SVGAGI. The chain's CDR3 is CASSHTGGASYEQFF. Here the CDR3 DNA reads TGTGCCAGCAGTCATACAGGGGGCGCTTCCTATGAGCAGTTCTTC.

The gene calls are TRBV5-4 and TRBJ2-1, with D possibly matching TRBD2 (5 bases). The CDR3 has 15 amino acids. With 4 bases removed from V and 8 bases from J, the gap between germline ends came to 19 bases. Germline CDR1 and CDR2: SGHNT and YYREEE (reference sequence). In DNA, the CDR3 is TGTGCCAGCAGCCTAGTGGGGAGTAGACCTGATGAGCAGTTCTTC. Its translation: CASSLVGSRPDEQFF.

The genes are TRBV6-5 and TRBJ2-7, with D perhaps matching TRBD1 (6 bases). Germline-derived CDR1 and CDR2 are MNHEY and SVGAGI. Deletions cut 0 bases from V and 7 bases from J, with 16 bases between. The CDR3 contains 15 residues. The CDR3 region has the DNA TGTGCCAGCAGTTACTCGAAATTTACGCAGGGGGAGCAGTACTTC. Translating gives CASSYSKFTQGEQYF.

The V call is TRBV4-1, the J call TRBJ2-1; D possibly corresponds to TRBD2 (5 bases). V dropped 1 base and J dropped 9 bases, with 10 bases sitting between them. The CDR3 sequence is 13 residues long. In germline, CDR1 is MGHRA, CDR2 YSYEKL. The CDR3 nucleotides are TGCGCCAGCAGCCAAGTCGGGGTGGTTGAGCAGTTCTTC. It codes for CASSQVGVVEQFF.

The CDR3 loop reads CASSLPGGASEAFF. The CDR3 DNA sequence: TGTGCCAGCAGCTTGCCAGGGGGCGCGTCCGAAGCTTTCTTT. This chain joins TRBV5-8 and TRBJ1-1; 8 nucleotides line up with TRBD1. Unmatched junction bases numbered 7, after V lost 1 base and J lost 8 bases. Germline V gene data show CDR1 as SGHTS and CDR2 as YDEGEE. The CDR3 totals 14 residues.

The chain couples TRBV2 to TRBJ2-7, with 9 bases lining up with TRBD2. The CDR3 is 14 residues long. Germline V gene data show CDR1 as SNHLY and CDR2 as FYNNEI. The junction had 14 bases not matched to a gene; V was cut back by 10 bases and J by 7 bases. The CDR3 loop is CAIQRVAGVREQYF. The DNA of the CDR3 is TGTGCCATCCAGAGAGTAGCGGGAGTCCGAGAGCAGTACTTC.

The V and J genes are TRBV5-1 and TRBJ1-1; unclear D gene. CDR1 and CDR2 (germline): SGHRS, YFSETQ. The CDR3 is 14 amino acids. Trimming removed 0 bases at V and 4 bases at J, with 10 bases between. CDR3 protein: CASSLDYGSTEAFF. The CDR3 DNA is TGCGCCAGCAGCTTGGATTACGGGTCCACTGAAGCTTTCTTT.

The chain is built from TRBV4-3 and TRBJ1-2; 10 bases align to TRBD1. With 0 bases clipped from V and 6 bases from J, the junction kept 4 bases outside the gene matches. The CDR3 runs to 15 residues. Germline CDR1 and CDR2: LGHNA and YSLEER. The DNA for the CDR3 is TGCGCCAGCAGCCAAGATGGGACAGGGGCAAATGGCTACACCTTC. Its translation is CASSQDGTGANGYTF.

The rearrangement links TRBV4-2 to TRBJ2-1; TRBD2 matches 10 bases. The CDR3 runs 14 residues. V was clipped by 4 bases and J by 7 bases; unmatched bases: 4. In germline, CDR1 is LGHNA, CDR2 YNFKEQ. The DNA for the CDR3 is TGTGCCAGCAGCCCTAGACTAGCGGGTAATGAGCAGTTCTTC. Protein product: CASSPRLAGNEQFF.

The gene calls are TRBV6-5 and TRBJ1-2, with D perhaps TRBD1 (5 bases). The V end was cut by 8 bases, the J end by 6 bases, with 22 bases between. The CDR3 contains 15 residues. Germline CDR1 is MNHEY and CDR2 is SVGAGI. The CDR3 nucleotides read TGTGCCAGCTCCCGGGGGGGACCGATTAGCGATGGCTACACCTTC. It translates to CASSRGGPISDGYTF.

This sequence joins TRBV6-5 and TRBJ2-7; TRBD2 aligns across 8 bases. J gave up 2 bases and V 5 bases, and 8 bases lay outside the gene matches. The germline V gene encodes CDR1 MNHEY and CDR2 SVGAGI. The length of the CDR3 is 15 residues. The CDR3 DNA is TGTGCCAGCAGTCCACAAGCGGGGGTCACCTACGAGCAGTACTTC. Translated, it gives CASSPQAGVTYEQYF.

The J gene is TRBJ2-5, the V gene TRBV7-9, with TRBD2 matching over 12 bases. The germline V gene has CDR1 SEHNR and CDR2 FQNEAQ (reference sequence). The CDR3 spans 17 residues. V trimming: 1 base; J trimming: 7 bases; junction bases outside the gene matches: 10. The CDR3 sequence is CASSLEGLAGLMGTQYF. The CDR3 DNA sequence: TGTGCCAGCAGCTTAGAAGGACTAGCGGGGCTAATGGGGACCCAGTACTTC.